A single T cell receptor beta chain is shown here with its context. The antigen it recognizes is unknown. No base quality values were provided; no much bigger clone lies one nucleotide off. Trimming costs V 1 base and J 0 bases, and their ends lie 6 bases apart. Looking up the germline V gene yields CDR1 SGHAT and CDR2 FQNNGV. Counted from cysteine to phenylalanine, this CDR3 has 14 amino acids. Only CDR3 DNA remains: 42 bases, in frame from the first base. The data derive from a study of T cell responses to AZD1222 COVID-19 vaccine listed by TCRdb under 2021. For context, the study as a whole: AZD1222 recipients with second doses at about 4 weeks or about 12 weeks were pooled, because spike-specific TCR depth and breadth did not differ between schedules. TCR sequencing covered 230 to 250 trial participants: 207 given two doses of AZD1222 and 26 given two doses of MenACWY control vaccine. Enrollment into the trials was organized by age into subgroups of 18-55, 56-69 and 70-plus years, and those subgroups contained approximately 160, 26 and 62 TCR-sequenced participants, respectively.

Overall results and qualifications from the work: Conclusions about previously exposed vaccinees are limited, since just five to seven AZD1222 recipients were seropositive for SARS-CoV-2 at baseline. Because no day 14 peak-response samples were available, repertoires were characterized only after the peak T cell response. Epitopes outside the regions mutated in the B.1.351 and B.1.1.7 variants were reportedly recognized by nearly half of the unique spike-specific TCRs. Vaccine-associated CD4 TCRs spanned the whole spike protein, with dominant responses in regions 160-218 and 743-854. The 56-69-year group was small, and its depth increase did not reach significance, likely because of low power. After two AZD1222 doses, spike-specific TCR breadth and depth were significantly higher than at day 0 and than in MenACWY recipients. Participants were mostly white British, with more females than males. The authors suggested clonal diversity may have been underestimated.

The time point label here, explained by the study, means: baseline before first vaccination. The vaccinee samples were drawn from two UK trials, COV001 and COV002, one of which was a single-blind randomized controlled phase 2/3 trial testing AZD1222 (ChAdOx1 nCoV-19) in healthy adults. Trial participant PBMC samples were collected at day 0 and day 28 after the second dose for TCRbeta chain sequencing. The CDR3 regions of human TCRbeta chains were subjected to immunosequencing. The original methods were these. TCRs in the repertoires were matched against a reference library of SARS-CoV-2-specific TCRs that had been generated with the MIRA antigen-specificity platform. Breadth was defined as the fraction of unique TCRs that were SARS-CoV-2-associated. Depth was defined as the fraction of total T cells that were SARS-CoV-2-associated. Each spike-specific TCR was assigned to its reactive spike region and to a CD4 or CD8 class using the MIRA data. Log10-transformed breadth and depth values were compared by one-way ANOVA with Sidak's multiple comparisons tests. In TCRdb, the immuneACCESS table is reduced to in-frame sequences with V and J assigned. These tables do not hold every clone; where another copy was compared, an unresolved V gene accounts for under half, and the others remain unexplained. D and trimming come from the DNA, and the V and J calls and clone size come from that table. Present in this sample are around 160,000 clones, approximately 88% of which were seen just once. Clones ranked in the top ten supply roughly 16% of the sample.

The sample here was peripheral blood, taken on day 0 of AZD1222 vaccination. The sequence was obtained from an adult in good health. This sequence uses TRBV11-2 and TRBJ1-2, with the identity of the D gene unclear. This receptor carries the CDR3 CASSLVVANYGYTF. The DNA is as follows: TGTGCCAGCAGCTTAGTGGTAGCTAACTATGGCTACACCTTC.